Below, 20 T cell receptor beta chains from the same sample are listed, as sequenced in a study of identical twins. TCRdb analysed the 5' RACE reads with MiXCR anew, one entry per CDR3 protein. The table records around 650,000 distinct CDR3 sequences, less than 9% of them present only once. These data are also associated with another study on yellow fever vaccine responses in identical twins.

The material sequenced was PBMCs. The receptors were gathered from a woman aged 18-29 years in good health.

The chain uses TRBV19 and TRBJ2-1; maybe TRBD2 (7 bases). V shed 6 bases and J shed 2 bases, with 17 bases lying between them. Germline CDR1 is LNHDA and CDR2 is SQIVND (reference sequence). The CDR3 runs 16 residues. CDR3 nucleotide sequence: TGTGCCAGTAGCCTGGGGGGGGCGACGGCCTACAATGAGCAGTTCTTC. Translating gives CASSLGGATAYNEQFF.

At least ten counts were recorded for this clonotype. The chain recombines TRBV10-1 with TRBJ2-7; D perhaps matches TRBD1 (6 bases). CDR1 is WNHNN, CDR2 SYGVQD, per germline (reference sequence). The CDR3 consists of 15 residues. Trimming shortened V by 8 bases and J by 1 base, and 18 bases separated the two germline ends. This chain's CDR3 is CASSSRQGPSYEQYF. The CDR3 DNA reads as TGCGCCAGCTCGTCGCGCCAGGGGCCTTCCTACGAGCAGTACTTC.

Many counts were recorded for this clonotype. The rearrangement links TRBV5-1 to TRBJ2-1, with 7 bases identical to TRBD2. CDR3 length: 14 amino acids. CDR1 is SGHRS and CDR2 is YFSETQ in the germline V gene. V dropped 2 bases and J dropped 8; count of bases not matched to a gene: 7. This CDR3 is CASSLGLAVDEQFF. The CDR3 DNA sequence: TGCGCCAGCAGCTTAGGGCTAGCGGTCGATGAGCAGTTCTTC.

This clonotype was counted only a few times. This chain connects TRBV6-4 to TRBJ1-1, with 7 bases matching TRBD1. This CDR3 is built from 16 residues. Unmatched junction bases numbered 15, after V lost 5 bases and J lost 6 bases. Germline-derived CDR1 and CDR2 are MRHNA and SNTAGT. The CDR3 loop is CASSRPGQLGDSEAFF. The DNA of the CDR3 is TGTGCCAGCAGTCGCCCGGGACAGTTGGGGGATTCTGAAGCTTTCTTT.

This clonotype was picked up many times. V usage is TRBV20-1 and J usage is TRBJ1-1, with D tentatively TRBD1 (5 bases). Germline V gives CDR1 DFQATT, CDR2 SNEGSKA (reference sequence). The CDR3 is 12 residues long. The germline V and J ends were trimmed by 5 bases and 3 bases, with 10 bases remaining between them. The CDR3 DNA is TGCAGTGCTGTCCGGGGGGACACTGAAGCTTTCTTT. Encoded protein: CSAVRGDTEAFF.

This clonotype showed up many times. V is TRBV5-1 and J is TRBJ1-3; D unclear. Germline V lookup: CDR1 SGHRS, CDR2 YFSETQ. Trimming took off 0 bases at V and 4 bases at J, with 8 bases between the two ends. The CDR3 runs 14 residues. The CDR3 protein is CASSLGSGGNTIYF. CDR3 nucleotide sequence: TGCGCCAGCAGCTTGGGGTCCGGAGGAAACACCATATATTTT.

There are many counts of this clonotype. The V call is TRBV28, the J call TRBJ2-1, with a possible D match to TRBD1 (5 bases). Germline assignment: CDR1 MDHEN and CDR2 SYDVKM. V shed 4 bases and J shed 0 bases, with 10 bases lying between them. This CDR3 region has 15 residues. CDR3 nucleotides: TGTGCCAGCAGTTCGGACACCTACTCCTACAATGAGCAGTTCTTC. Its translation: CASSSDTYSYNEQFF.

This clonotype was seen ten or more times. The CDR3 loop reads CASSEGQGSKNIQYF. CDR3 nucleotides: TGCGCCAGCAGCGAGGGACAGGGATCCAAAAACATTCAGTACTTC. V and J are TRBV5-1 and TRBJ2-4, with 9 bases fitting TRBD1. The CDR3 is 15 residues long. Germline V lookup: CDR1 SGHRS, CDR2 YFSETQ. Losses at the gene ends were 4 bases for V and 2 bases for J; bases not matched to a gene: 4.

J is TRBJ2-7 and V is TRBV7-3; tentative D call: TRBD1 (6 bases). The V gene's germline CDR1 is SGHTA and CDR2 FQGTGA. The ends were cut back, 5 bases at V and 2 bases at J, with 16 bases in the middle. CDR3 length: 15 amino acids. CDR3 amino acids: CASSPKQGPTYEQYF. The CDR3 coding sequence is TGTGCCAGCAGCCCCAAACAGGGTCCGACCTACGAGCAGTACTTC.

The rearrangement uses TRBV28 and TRBJ2-5; 7 bases are a match to TRBD1. Germline CDR1 reads MDHEN; CDR2 reads SYDVKM. The CDR3 is made up of 13 amino acids. Trimming cost V 6 bases and J 3 bases; bases outside gene matches: 4. DNA of the CDR3: TGTGCCAGCAGATCCACAGGGGAAGAGACCCAGTACTTC. It codes for CASRSTGEETQYF.

At least ten counts were recorded for this clonotype. The chain links TRBV10-3 to TRBJ1-5; D remains ambiguous. V was cut by 3 bases and J by 7 bases, with 7 bases left in between. CDR1 and CDR2 (germline): ENHRY, SYGVKD. The CDR3 is made up of 12 amino acids. The DNA for the CDR3 is TGTGCCATCAGTGAACGGGGACAGCCCCAGCATTTT. Encoded protein: CAISERGQPQHF.

This clonotype was seen repeatedly, ten times or more. This chain connects TRBV5-4 to TRBJ2-1; perhaps TRBD2 as D (7 bases). Trimming took off 7 bases at V and 10 bases at J, with 27 bases between the two ends. This CDR3 is 16 amino acids long. Germline V gives CDR1 SGHNT, CDR2 YYREEE (reference sequence). The CDR3 sequence: CASPGASGYVEGEQFF. The CDR3 DNA follows: TGTGCCAGCCCAGGGGCTAGCGGATATGTCGAGGGAGAGCAGTTCTTC.

This clonotype was recorded at least ten times. V and J are TRBV29-1 and TRBJ2-5; perhaps TRBD2 as D (6 bases). Per germline, CDR1 SQVTM and CDR2 ANQGSEA. Between the trimmed V and J ends, which lost 2 bases and 1 base, there was a span of 11 bases. The CDR3 is 14 amino acids. CDR3 DNA sequence: TGCAGCGTTGAATATATCGGGGGCCAAGAGACCCAGTACTTC. This encodes CSVEYIGGQETQYF.

The sample holds a few counts of this clonotype. J is TRBJ2-1 and V is TRBV12-3 or TRBV12-4; no definite D call. Trimming shortened V by 8 bases and J by 1 base, and 9 bases separated the two germline ends. The CDR3 consists of 13 residues. The CDR3 loop is CASLFASYNEQFF. The DNA of the CDR3 is TGTGCCAGCTTATTCGCTTCCTACAATGAGCAGTTCTTC.

There are many counts of this clonotype. The rearrangement joins TRBV18 to TRBJ1-1; D unresolved. Germline values: CDR1 KGHSH, CDR2 LQKENI. V was trimmed by 1 base and J by 0 bases, leaving 6 bases between them. The CDR3 runs to 14 residues. The DNA for the CDR3 is TGTGCCAGCTCACCACAGCCTCTGAACACTGAAGCTTTCTTT. It is translated as CASSPQPLNTEAFF.

This clonotype was counted at least ten times. This sequence joins TRBV4-1 and TRBJ1-1, with a weak D call TRBD1 (5 bases). From germline, CDR1 is MGHRA and CDR2 YSYEKL. V was shortened by 0 bases and J by 4 bases, with 12 bases between the two germline ends. The CDR3 loop spans 15 amino acids. CDR3 amino acids: CASSQDAAGATEAFF. CDR3 nucleotide sequence: TGCGCCAGCAGCCAAGATGCGGCCGGGGCCACTGAAGCTTTCTTT.

This rearrangement joins TRBV11-2 to TRBJ2-1; D is possibly TRBD2 (6 bases). V was cut by 1 base and J by 7 bases, with 17 bases left in between. The CDR3 is 16 amino acids. Germline assignment: CDR1 SGHAT and CDR2 FQNNGV. The CDR3 region is CASSLAGGFGVNEQFF. Here the CDR3 DNA reads TGTGCCAGCAGCTTAGCAGGAGGGTTTGGGGTAAATGAGCAGTTCTTC. The variable domain in full, with the rest retrieved from reference TRBV11-2 and TRBJ2-1, is EAGVAQSPRYKIIEKRQSVAFWCNPISGHATLYWYQQILGQGPKLLIQFQNNGVVDDSQLPKDRFSAERLKGVDSTLKIQPAKLEDSAVYLCASSLAGGFGVNEQFFGPGTRLTVL.

This clonotype was detected a few times. The genes are TRBV28 and TRBJ2-1; D tentatively reads TRBD1 or TRBD2 (5 bases each). Trimming removed 6 bases from V and 7 bases from J, with 22 bases in between. The CDR3 loop spans 16 amino acids. Germline CDR1 is MDHEN and CDR2 is SYDVKM. The CDR3: CASSPSPGPGWNEQFF. For the CDR3, the DNA is TGTGCCAGCAGCCCCTCTCCGGGGCCAGGTTGGAATGAGCAGTTCTTC. The variable domain in full, completed from reference TRBV28 and TRBJ2-1, reads DVKVTQSSRYLVKRTGEKVFLECVQDMDHENMFWYRQDPGLGLRLIYFSYDVKMKEKGDIPEGYSVSREKKERFSLILESASTNQTSMYLCASSPSPGPGWNEQFFGPGTRLTVL.

This clonotype was seen a few times. V usage is TRBV5-1 and J usage is TRBJ2-7; D might be TRBD2 (6 bases). CDR1 is SGHRS and CDR2 is YFSETQ in the germline V gene. V was shortened by 4 bases and J by 7 bases, with 18 bases between the two germline ends. CDR3 length: 14 amino acids. CDR3 region: CASSPGGMGGEQYF. CDR3 nucleotide sequence: TGCGCCAGCAGCCCCGGGGGTATGGGTGGGGAGCAGTACTTC. The full variable domain, rest sourced from reference TRBV5-1 and TRBJ2-7, is KAGVTQTPRYLIKTRGQQVTLSCSPISGHRSVSWYQQTPGQGLQFLFEYFSETQRNKGNFPGRFSGRQFSNSRSEMNVSTLELGDSALYLCASSPGGMGGEQYFGPGTRLTVT.

This clonotype was seen ten or more times. V and J are TRBV5-5 and TRBJ2-2, with TRBD1 identical over 7 bases. Trimming removed 2 bases from V and 0 bases from J; junction bases left unmatched: 4. Germline V gene data show CDR1 as SGHKS and CDR2 as YYEKEE (reference sequence). CDR3 length: 16 amino acids. CDR3 sequence reads: CASSLGTVANTGELFF. CDR3 sequence (DNA): TGTGCCAGCAGCTTAGGGACAGTAGCGAACACCGGGGAGCTGTTTTTT.